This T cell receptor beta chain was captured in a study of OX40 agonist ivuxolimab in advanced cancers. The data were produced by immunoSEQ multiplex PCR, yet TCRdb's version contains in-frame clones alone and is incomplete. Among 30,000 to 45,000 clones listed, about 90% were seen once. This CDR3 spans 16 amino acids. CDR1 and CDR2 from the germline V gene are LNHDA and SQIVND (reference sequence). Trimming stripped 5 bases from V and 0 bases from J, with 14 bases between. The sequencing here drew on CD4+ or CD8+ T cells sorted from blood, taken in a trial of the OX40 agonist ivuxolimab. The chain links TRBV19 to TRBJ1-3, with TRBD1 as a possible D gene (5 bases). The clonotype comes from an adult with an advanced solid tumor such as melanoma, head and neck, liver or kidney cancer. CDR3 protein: CASSPGLLSSGNTIYF. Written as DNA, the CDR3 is TGTGCCAGTAGTCCGGGACTTCTGAGCTCTGGAAACACCATATATTTT. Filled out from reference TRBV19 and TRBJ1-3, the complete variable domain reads DGGITQSPKYLFRKEGQNVTLSCEQNLNHDAMYWYRQDPGQGLRLIYYSQIVNDFQKGDIAEGYSVSREKKESFPLTVTSAQKNPTAFYLCASSPGLLSSGNTIYFGEGSWLTVV.